Each of the 10 T cell receptor beta chains below was sequenced from the same sample in a study of OX40 agonist ivuxolimab in advanced cancers. Repertoires were generated with immunoSEQ multiplex PCR, while TCRdb's copy carries only in-frame clones and drops some. The sample consists of around 76,000 clones, about 88% of them appearing once. This material consisted of CD4+ or CD8+ T cells sorted from blood, taken in a trial of the OX40 agonist ivuxolimab. Every receptor here comes from an adult with an advanced solid tumor such as melanoma, head and neck, liver or kidney cancer.

The count of this clone is one. This chain links TRBV18 with TRBJ2-1; TRBD1 aligns across 9 bases. Germline V gene lookup returns CDR1 KGHSH and CDR2 LQKENI. V trimming: 2 bases; J trimming: 6 bases; junction bases outside the gene matches: 8. The CDR3 totals 16 residues. CDR3 in amino acids: CASSPNGQGRSNEQFF. CDR3 DNA sequence: TGTGCCAGCTCACCAAACGGACAGGGGCGCTCCAATGAGCAGTTCTTC.

J is TRBJ1-2 and V is TRBV6-5; D may be TRBD1 (5 bases). Germline CDR1 and CDR2: MNHEY and SVGAGI. The CDR3 is 14 residues long. V was trimmed by 2 bases and J by 6 bases, leaving 13 bases between them. CDR3 protein: CASSYLGDVDGYTF. The CDR3 DNA is TGTGCCAGCAGTTACCTGGGGGATGTAGATGGCTACACCTTC.

The J gene is TRBJ2-5, the V gene TRBV18; D is ambiguous. V was clipped by 3 bases and J by 2 bases, with 10 bases between them. The CDR3 totals 14 residues. The germline V gene encodes CDR1 KGHSH and CDR2 LQKENI. The CDR3 here is CASSPGQHQETQYF. The CDR3 nucleotides are TGTGCCAGCTCACCCGGTCAGCATCAAGAGACCCAGTACTTC. Drawing the rest from reference TRBV18 and TRBJ2-5, the complete variable domain is NAGVMQNPRHLVRRRGQEARLRCSPMKGHSHVYWYRQLPEEGLKFMVYLQKENIIDESGMPKERFSAEFPKEGPSILRIQQVVRGDSAAYFCASSPGQHQETQYFGPGTRLLVL.

The V gene is TRBV18, the J gene TRBJ2-7, with D unclear. V lost 4 bases to trimming and J lost 6 bases, with 22 bases between them. There are 16 residues in the CDR3. Germline CDR1 KGHSH, CDR2 LQKENI. The CDR3 protein is CASSRGTDSFPREQYF. In DNA, the CDR3 is TGTGCCAGCTCACGAGGTACAGACTCCTTTCCCCGCGAGCAGTACTTC.

The J gene is TRBJ1-4, the V gene TRBV30; D perhaps matches TRBD1 (6 bases). Germline values: CDR1 GTSNPN, CDR2 SVGIG (reference sequence). The CDR3 is made up of 13 amino acids. Deletions cut 5 bases from V and 4 bases from J, with 11 bases between. The CDR3 region has the DNA TGTGCCTGGGGTACAGGGTATAATGAAAAACTGTTTTTT. Its protein is CAWGTGYNEKLFF.

This clone has more than one count but fewer than ten. This chain uses TRBV30 with TRBJ2-7, with D hard to call. Trimming took 2 bases from V and 2 from J, leaving 13 bases between them. CDR1 is GTSNPN and CDR2 is SVGIG in the germline V gene (reference sequence). The CDR3 is made up of 14 amino acids. The DNA for the CDR3 is TGTGCCTGGAGTTCCACAAATCCGCCCTACGAGCAGTACTTC. Amino acid sequence: CAWSSTNPPYEQYF.

The chain links TRBV4-2 to TRBJ2-1, with D unclear. The CDR3 covers 16 residues. Germline-derived CDR1 and CDR2 are LGHNA and YNFKEQ. V shed 5 bases and J shed 0 bases, with 14 bases lying between them. CDR3 nucleotides: TGTGCCAGCAGCGAAAGCATCCAGAGCTCCTACAATGAGCAGTTCTTC. It specifies CASSESIQSSYNEQFF.

This CDR3 is CPGSAVLNEKLFF. CDR3 DNA sequence: TGTCCTGGGAGCGCAGTCCTCAATGAAAAACTGTTTTTT. The chain uses TRBV22-1 and TRBJ1-4. TRBV22-1 is an annotated pseudogene. This CDR3 region has 13 residues.

V usage is TRBV27 and J usage is TRBJ2-3; 12 bases agree with TRBD2. The germline V gene encodes CDR1 MNHEY and CDR2 SMNVEV (reference sequence). The CDR3 sequence is 15 residues long. J was trimmed by 3 bases and V by 5 bases; bases with no gene match: 3. The CDR3 region has the DNA TGTGCCAGCAGTCGGACTAGCGGGGAGACAGATACGCAGTATTTT. It codes for CASSRTSGETDTQYF.

The chain has TRBV10-1 and TRBJ2-1; the D call may be TRBD1 or TRBD2 (5 bases each). The germline V and J ends were trimmed by 2 bases and 0 bases, with 14 bases remaining between them. The germline V gene has CDR1 WNHNN and CDR2 SYGVQD (reference sequence). The CDR3 has 17 residues. The CDR3 DNA follows: TGCGCCAGCAGTGAGGCGGGCCAGGGCCTCTCCTACAATGAGCAGTTCTTC. Encoded protein: CASSEAGQGLSYNEQFF.